A single sample gave rise to the 26 T cell receptor beta chains below, sequenced in a study of blood T cell repertoires in COVID-19. The protocol was immunoSEQ multiplex PCR, while the TCRdb copy is restricted to in-frame clones and leaves out a portion. The data contain about 76,000 clones, under 95% of them singletons. Source material: peripheral blood. The receptors come from a human donor in a cohort sampled during active COVID-19.

The genes are TRBV11-2 and TRBJ2-1; TRBD2 agrees at 9 bases. Trimming took 4 bases from V and 4 from J; bases not matched to a gene: 8. Germline V gene sequence: CDR1 SGHAT, CDR2 FQNNGV. This CDR3 is built from 16 residues. In DNA form, the CDR3 reads TGTGCCAGCAGCTCGCAGCGGGGGGCCGGTTACAATGAGCAGTTCTTC. It codes for CASSSQRGAGYNEQFF.

This chain uses TRBV27 with TRBJ1-1; TRBD1 is a possible D gene (5 bases). The CDR3 sequence is 15 residues long. Germline CDR1 MNHEY, CDR2 SMNVEV (reference sequence). V lost 6 bases and J lost 6, with 20 bases in between. The CDR3 region is CASSRRHTEGAEAFF. CDR3 nucleotides: TGTGCCAGCAGCCGCCGACACACAGAAGGGGCTGAAGCTTTCTTT.

The chain combines TRBV2 with TRBJ1-6, with D hard to call. The CDR3 sequence is 14 residues long. Germline assignment: CDR1 SNHLY and CDR2 FYNNEI. The ends were cut back, 3 bases at V and 9 bases at J, with 12 bases in the middle. The CDR3 reads CASSDPGGTSPLHF. The CDR3, as DNA: TGTGCCAGCAGTGACCCAGGAGGTACTTCACCCCTCCACTTT.

The chain uses TRBV14 and TRBJ2-3, with 7 bases matching TRBD2. Trimming took 8 bases from V and 2 from J; bases not matched to a gene: 10. Germline V lookup: CDR1 SGHDN, CDR2 FVKESK. This CDR3 is 15 amino acids long. CDR3 sequence (DNA): TGTGCCAGCCCGGCAAAGCGGGGCCTCACAGATACGCAGTATTTT. This translates into CASPAKRGLTDTQYF.

The chain has TRBV19 and TRBJ1-1; TRBD1 might be the D (5 bases). The CDR3 spans 15 residues. V was pared by 3 bases and J by 8 bases, with 19 bases between. The germline CDR1 and CDR2 sequences are LNHDA and SQIVND (reference sequence). CDR3 sequence reads: CASSMFRTSGGEAFF. CDR3 DNA: TGTGCCAGTAGTATGTTCCGGACGTCTGGGGGGGAAGCTTTCTTT.

This rearrangement joins TRBV14 to TRBJ2-3; D uncertain. The germline V and J ends were trimmed by 0 bases and 1 base, with 11 bases remaining between them. The CDR3 spans 16 residues. CDR1 is SGHDN and CDR2 is FVKESK in the germline V gene. CDR3 in amino acids: CASSQDSTTGTDTQYF. The DNA of the CDR3 is TGTGCCAGCAGCCAAGACTCCACGACTGGCACAGATACGCAGTATTTT.

DNA for the CDR3: TGTGCCAGCAGCCTAAGTCCCCTAGCGGGGGGTTTTGAGCAGTTCTTC. This gives the protein CASSLSPLAGGFEQFF. The rearrangement uses TRBV4-2 and TRBJ2-1; 11 nucleotides agree with TRBD2. The CDR3 covers 16 residues. Germline CDR1 reads LGHNA; CDR2 reads YNFKEQ. Trimming removed 4 bases from V and 9 bases from J; junction bases left unmatched: 11.

CDR3 amino acids: CASSSGAASYNEQFF. CDR3 in DNA: TGCGCCAGCAGTTCAGGGGCAGCCTCCTACAATGAGCAGTTCTTC. The rearrangement uses TRBV5-1 and TRBJ2-1, with D possibly being TRBD1 (6 bases). The V end lost 5 bases, the J end lost 0 bases, and 12 bases lay between the germline ends. The germline V gene has CDR1 SGHRS and CDR2 YFSETQ. The CDR3 consists of 15 residues.

V gene TRBV4-2 combines with J gene TRBJ2-3, with D perhaps TRBD2 (6 bases). V was shortened by 4 bases and J by 5 bases, with 10 bases between the two germline ends. The V gene's germline CDR1 is LGHNA and CDR2 YNFKEQ. This CDR3 region has 13 residues. CDR3 nucleotides: TGTGCCAGCAGCCCGCGGGGCGGAGATACGCAGTATTTT. It yields the protein CASSPRGGDTQYF.

CDR3 sequence: CASSTDWGEKEKLFF. The CDR3 coding sequence is TGTGCCAGCAGCACGGATTGGGGGGAAAAAGAAAAACTGTTTTTT. This chain joins TRBV7-2 and TRBJ1-4; maybe TRBD1 (5 bases). V was clipped by 5 bases and J by 8 bases, with 18 bases between them. CDR1 and CDR2 from the germline V gene are SGHTA and FQGNSA. The CDR3 has 15 residues.

This CDR3 reads CASSPPSRGQGYTF. CDR3 nucleotides: TGTGCCAGCTCACCCCCTAGCAGGGGGCAGGGCTACACCTTC. This rearrangement joins TRBV18 to TRBJ1-2; 8 bases map to TRBD1. This CDR3 is built from 14 residues. Germline assignment: CDR1 KGHSH and CDR2 LQKENI. V shed 3 bases, J shed 8 bases, and the junction held 8 bases outside the gene matches.

This chain joins TRBV2 and TRBJ1-3; D remains ambiguous. The CDR3 is 12 residues long. The ends were cut back, 8 bases at V and 4 bases at J, with 9 bases in the middle. CDR1 is SNHLY, CDR2 FYNNEI, per germline. CDR3 coding DNA: TGTGCCAGCCAACGCGAGGGAAACACCATATATTTT. Amino acid sequence: CASQREGNTIYF. The variable domain in full, completed from reference TRBV2 and TRBJ1-3, reads EPEVTQTPSHQVTQMGQEVILRCVPISNHLYFYWYRQILGQKVEFLVSFYNNEISEKSEIFDDQFSVERPDGSNFTLKIRSTKLEDSAMYFCASQREGNTIYFGEGSWLTVV.

The chain couples TRBV7-9 to TRBJ1-5; D might be TRBD1 (5 bases). This CDR3 contains 12 residues. The V gene's germline CDR1 is SEHNR and CDR2 FQNEAQ (reference sequence). Trimming shortened V by 11 bases and J by 4 bases, and 12 bases separated the two germline ends. The CDR3 DNA is TGTGCCGTAGTGACAGAGAATCAGCCCCAGCATTTT. Translating gives CAVVTENQPQHF.

The rearrangement joins TRBV6-5 to TRBJ1-6, with a tentative D call TRBD1 (6 bases). In germline, CDR1 is MNHEY, CDR2 SVGAGI. V was cut by 0 bases and J by 10 bases, with 10 bases left in between. The CDR3 extends over 14 amino acids. The CDR3 DNA follows: TGTGCCAGCAGTTACTCCTACAGGGAATCACCCCTCCACTTT. Protein sequence: CASSYSYRESPLHF.

V and J are TRBV18 and TRBJ1-1, with a tentative D call TRBD1 (6 bases). V lost 3 bases, J lost 3 bases, and 14 bases lay in between. There are 15 residues in the CDR3. Germline lookup yields CDR1 KGHSH and CDR2 LQKENI. The CDR3 sequence: CASSPHNRVDTEAFF. Here the CDR3 DNA reads TGTGCCAGCTCACCTCATAACAGGGTTGACACTGAAGCTTTCTTT.

The rearrangement joins TRBV12-3 or TRBV12-4 to TRBJ2-7; perhaps TRBD2 as D (5 bases). Trimming left V 5 bases short and J 6 bases short, with 11 bases between. The CDR3 runs to 12 residues. CDR3 sequence reads: CASSLHRGEQYF. Written as DNA, the CDR3 is TGTGCCAGCAGTCTCCACCGGGGCGAGCAGTACTTC.

J is TRBJ2-1 and V is TRBV19; TRBD2 aligns across 13 bases. Losses at the gene ends were 6 bases for V and 0 bases for J; bases not matched to a gene: 5. Germline CDR1 LNHDA, CDR2 SQIVND (reference sequence). The CDR3 has 17 amino acids. CDR3 residues: CASRPTSGGASYNEQFF. As DNA, the CDR3 is TGTGCCAGTAGGCCTACTAGCGGGGGGGCCTCCTACAATGAGCAGTTCTTC. Using reference TRBV19 and TRBJ2-1 for the parts outside the CDR3, the full variable domain is DGGITQSPKYLFRKEGQNVTLSCEQNLNHDAMYWYRQDPGQGLRLIYYSQIVNDFQKGDIAEGYSVSREKKESFPLTVTSAQKNPTAFYLCASRPTSGGASYNEQFFGPGTRLTVL.

The DNA of the CDR3 is TGTGCCAGCTCACCGGCGACAGGGTTGGACAATCAGCCCCAGCATTTT. Its protein is CASSPATGLDNQPQHF. This chain links TRBV18 with TRBJ1-5; TRBD1 matches at 7 bases. The CDR3 loop spans 16 amino acids. V lost 3 bases, J lost 3 bases, and 8 bases stayed unmatched. Germline loops: CDR1 KGHSH, CDR2 LQKENI. Complete variable domain (other parts from reference TRBV18 and TRBJ1-5): NAGVMQNPRHLVRRRGQEARLRCSPMKGHSHVYWYRQLPEEGLKFMVYLQKENIIDESGMPKERFSAEFPKEGPSILRIQQVVRGDSAAYFCASSPATGLDNQPQHFGDGTRLSIL.

The genes are TRBV9 and TRBJ2-2, with D unresolved. Trimming stripped 1 base from V and 7 bases from J, with 8 bases between. Germline-derived CDR1 and CDR2 are SGDLS and YYNGEE. This CDR3 has 13 amino acids. In nucleotides, the CDR3 is TGTGCCAGCAGCGTACTCTTCGGCGGGGAGCTGTTTTTT. This translates into CASSVLFGGELFF.

CDR3 protein: CASRVESRATQYF. For the CDR3, the DNA is TGTGCCAGCAGAGTGGAGAGTCGTGCTACGCAGTATTTT. V is TRBV2 and J is TRBJ2-3; no clear D gene. This CDR3 is built from 13 residues. V shed 6 bases and J shed 8 bases, with 15 bases lying between them. Germline V lookup: CDR1 SNHLY, CDR2 FYNNEI.

V usage is TRBV5-1 and J usage is TRBJ2-7; a possible D gene is TRBD1 (7 bases). The CDR3 runs to 13 residues. V was pared by 0 bases and J by 7 bases, with 11 bases between. The germline V gene encodes CDR1 SGHRS and CDR2 YFSETQ. The CDR3 DNA sequence: TGCGCCAGCAGCTTGGAGGGGGCGGGGGAGCAGTACTTC. Residues: CASSLEGAGEQYF.

V usage is TRBV5-1 and J usage is TRBJ2-2, with 9 positions matching TRBD1. The germline V gene has CDR1 SGHRS and CDR2 YFSETQ. Trimming cost V 3 bases and J 4 bases; bases outside gene matches: 10. The CDR3 runs to 17 residues. CDR3 region: CASSYKAGTGFTGELFF. The CDR3 bases are TGCGCCAGCAGCTATAAAGCCGGGACAGGGTTCACCGGGGAGCTGTTTTTT. The full variable domain, its missing parts supplied by reference TRBV5-1 and TRBJ2-2, is KAGVTQTPRYLIKTRGQQVTLSCSPISGHRSVSWYQQTPGQGLQFLFEYFSETQRNKGNFPGRFSGRQFSNSRSEMNVSTLELGDSALYLCASSYKAGTGFTGELFFGEGSRLTVL.

This clone was picked up one time. The V call is TRBV15, the J call TRBJ1-1; D might be TRBD1 (6 bases). The germline CDR1 and CDR2 sequences are LNHNV and YYDKDF (reference sequence). Trimming shortened V by 5 bases and J by 5 bases, and 18 bases separated the two germline ends. The CDR3 has 15 amino acids. In DNA form, the CDR3 reads TGTGCCACCAGCCCGGGACACCCCTTATCGACTGAAGCTTTCTTT. Encoded protein: CATSPGHPLSTEAFF.

The CDR3 reads CASSLAATGVSNQPQHF. For the CDR3, the DNA is TGTGCCAGCAGCTTAGCCGCCACAGGAGTAAGCAATCAGCCCCAGCATTTT. The chain employs TRBV7-8 and TRBJ1-5, with a weak D call TRBD1 (5 bases). The CDR3 is 17 residues long. Germline V gene data show CDR1 as SGHVS and CDR2 as FQNEAQ. V was cut by 0 bases and J by 1 base, with 13 bases left in between.

The genes are TRBV4-1 and TRBJ2-3; possibly TRBD2 for D (6 bases). From germline, CDR1 is MGHRA and CDR2 YSYEKL. This CDR3 spans 16 amino acids. The V gene lost 0 bases and the J gene lost 0 bases, with 10 bases spanning the gap. The CDR3 DNA reads as TGCGCCAGCAGCCAAGATTCGGGACTCAGCACAGATACGCAGTATTTT. It specifies CASSQDSGLSTDTQYF.

V usage is TRBV9 and J usage is TRBJ1-1; 9 bases are a match to TRBD1. Trimming removed 3 bases from V and 4 bases from J; junction bases left unmatched: 10. The CDR3 is made up of 16 amino acids. Germline assignment: CDR1 SGDLS and CDR2 YYNGEE. For the CDR3, the DNA is TGTGCCAGCAGCGGACGCCGGGACAGGGATATCACTGAAGCTTTCTTT. Translation: CASSGRRDRDITEAFF.